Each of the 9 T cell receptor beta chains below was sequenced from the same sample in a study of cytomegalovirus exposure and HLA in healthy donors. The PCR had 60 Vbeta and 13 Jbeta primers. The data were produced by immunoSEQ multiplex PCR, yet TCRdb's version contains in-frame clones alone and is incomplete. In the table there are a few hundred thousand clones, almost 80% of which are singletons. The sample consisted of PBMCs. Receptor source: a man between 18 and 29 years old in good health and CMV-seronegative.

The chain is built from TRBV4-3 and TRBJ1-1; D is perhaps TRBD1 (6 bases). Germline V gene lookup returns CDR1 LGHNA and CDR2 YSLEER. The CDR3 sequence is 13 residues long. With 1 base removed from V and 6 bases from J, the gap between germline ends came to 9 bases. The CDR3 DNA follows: TGCGCCAGCAGCCAAGTACAGGGTGCTGAAGCTTTCTTT. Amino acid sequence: CASSQVQGAEAFF.

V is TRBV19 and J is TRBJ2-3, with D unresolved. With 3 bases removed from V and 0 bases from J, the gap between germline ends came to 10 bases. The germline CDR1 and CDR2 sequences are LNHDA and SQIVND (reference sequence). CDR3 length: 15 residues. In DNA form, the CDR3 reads TGTGCCAGTAGTATTAATTTGGCTAGCACAGATACGCAGTATTTT. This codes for CASSINLASTDTQYF. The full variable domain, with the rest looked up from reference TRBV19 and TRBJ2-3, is DGGITQSPKYLFRKEGQNVTLSCEQNLNHDAMYWYRQDPGQGLRLIYYSQIVNDFQKGDIAEGYSVSREKKESFPLTVTSAQKNPTAFYLCASSINLASTDTQYFGPGTRLTVL.

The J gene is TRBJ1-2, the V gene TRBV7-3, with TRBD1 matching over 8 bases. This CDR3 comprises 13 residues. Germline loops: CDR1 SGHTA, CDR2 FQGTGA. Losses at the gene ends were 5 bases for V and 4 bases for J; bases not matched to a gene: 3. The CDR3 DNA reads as TGTGCCAGCAGCCATGGACAGGGCTATGGCTACACCTTC. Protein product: CASSHGQGYGYTF. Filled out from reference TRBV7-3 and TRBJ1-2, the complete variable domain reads GAGVSQTPSNKVTEKGKYVELRCDPISGHTALYWYRQSLGQGPEFLIYFQGTGAADDSGLPNDRFFAVRPEGSVSTLKIQRTERGDSAVYLCASSHGQGYGYTFGSGTRLTVV.

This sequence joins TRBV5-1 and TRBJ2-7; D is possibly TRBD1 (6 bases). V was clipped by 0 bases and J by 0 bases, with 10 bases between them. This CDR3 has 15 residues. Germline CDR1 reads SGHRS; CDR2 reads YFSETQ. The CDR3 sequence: CASSLGRDISYEQYF. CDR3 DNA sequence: TGCGCCAGCAGCTTGGGTCGGGACATCTCCTACGAGCAGTACTTC.

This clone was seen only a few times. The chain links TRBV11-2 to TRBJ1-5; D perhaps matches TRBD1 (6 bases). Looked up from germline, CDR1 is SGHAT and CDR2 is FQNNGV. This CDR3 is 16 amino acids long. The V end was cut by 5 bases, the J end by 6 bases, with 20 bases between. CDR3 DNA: TGTGCCAGCAGCCCCGGCCGGACAGTCGACAGTCAGCCCCAGCATTTT. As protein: CASSPGRTVDSQPQHF.

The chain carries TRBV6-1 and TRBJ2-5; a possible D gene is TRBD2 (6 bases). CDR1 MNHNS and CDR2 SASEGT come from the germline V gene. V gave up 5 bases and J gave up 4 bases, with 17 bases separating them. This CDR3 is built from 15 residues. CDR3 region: CASSSLLAFGETQYF. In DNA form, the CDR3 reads TGTGCCAGCAGTTCCCTCCTAGCGTTCGGAGAGACCCAGTACTTC.

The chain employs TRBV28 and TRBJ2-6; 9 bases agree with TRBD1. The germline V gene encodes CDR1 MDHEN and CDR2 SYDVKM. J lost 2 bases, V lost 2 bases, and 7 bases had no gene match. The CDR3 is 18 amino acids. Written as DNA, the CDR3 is TGTGCCAGCAGTTTACCGGGACAGGGTTTGGCTGGGGCCAACGTCCTGACTTTC. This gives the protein CASSLPGQGLAGANVLTF. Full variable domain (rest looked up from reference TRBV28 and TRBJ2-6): DVKVTQSSRYLVKRTGEKVFLECVQDMDHENMFWYRQDPGLGLRLIYFSYDVKMKEKGDIPEGYSVSREKKERFSLILESASTNQTSMYLCASSLPGQGLAGANVLTFGAGSRLTVL.

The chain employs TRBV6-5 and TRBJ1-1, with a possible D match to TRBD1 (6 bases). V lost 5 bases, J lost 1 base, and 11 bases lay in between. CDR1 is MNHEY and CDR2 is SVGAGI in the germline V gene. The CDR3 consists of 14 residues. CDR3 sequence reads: CASSGKTGNTEAFF. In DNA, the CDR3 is TGTGCCAGCAGTGGAAAGACAGGGAACACTGAAGCTTTCTTT.

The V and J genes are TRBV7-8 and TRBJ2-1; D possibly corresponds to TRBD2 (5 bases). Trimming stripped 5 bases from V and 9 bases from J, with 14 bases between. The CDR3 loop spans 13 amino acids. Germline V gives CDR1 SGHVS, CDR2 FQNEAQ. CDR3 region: CASSGGKSSEQFF. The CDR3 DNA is TGTGCCAGCAGCGGAGGTAAGAGCAGTGAGCAGTTCTTC.